This TCR beta chain comes out of a study of cytomegalovirus exposure and HLA in healthy donors (TCRdb year 2017). In terms of the full investigation: According to a later analysis, the approximately 120 validation repertoires were produced on the same platform as the 680 or so repertoires of the first cohort. The study was designed to test whether signatures of past pathogen exposure could be identified by cataloging public T cell receptors. Along with the roughly 610-subject first cohort, a separate validation cohort of roughly 110 different subjects was used. The study combined high-throughput TCR immunosequencing, statistical association of individual TCRs with disease status, and machine learning to predict cytomegalovirus infection status.

The donors belonged to the validation cohort of about 120 subjects, which was separate from the approximately 610-subject first cohort. Libraries came from the immunoSEQ multiplex PCR assay. The paper's processing steps were these. A statistical classification framework was built to diagnose cytomegalovirus status from the catalog of TCR beta chain sequences. TCRdb re-hosts the immuneACCESS table, in-frame sequences only. Its copies lack some clones; in the studies checked, an unresolved V gene accounts for under half of them, and the cause for the rest is not known. That table gives V, J and clone size, and the DNA gave D and trimming. The table for this sample lists 65,000 to 95,000 clones; roughly 95% of them were counted only once. The leading ten clones occupy approximately 3.4% of the sample. The paper's findings and limits, for the study overall: The study gave a list of under 200 TCR beta chains associated with cytomegalovirus. A few of the identified cytomegalovirus-associated TCR beta chains were confirmed in vitro to be specific for cytomegalovirus antigens. In both the original and validation cohorts, the classifier was reported to diagnose cytomegalovirus status with high specificity and sensitivity. Most TCR sequences were observed very rarely across donors, whereas some public TCRs were present in many individuals. All 120 or so repertoires were used to score co-occurrence in the validation cohort in a later analysis, because that analysis had no HLA typing for the cohort. In a later analysis, TCRs clustered in the first cohort were found to also tend to co-occur in the 120 validation repertoires, with about 94% of cluster scores above 0. The authors suggested that the approach could potentially be generalized to other disease states and immunological phenotypes.

From its cysteine to its phenylalanine, the CDR3 spans 15 amino acids. The only DNA kept is the CDR3, 45 bases in frame from the first base. CDR1 LNHNV and CDR2 YYDKDF are derived from the germline V gene (reference sequence). V ends up 5 bases short and J 3 bases short, with an unmatched junction base count of 4. In regard to this clone: What antigen it recognizes has not been identified. The input lacks base qualities; no much larger clone sits a single base away.

Sample: PBMCs. This clonotype originated in a man in his late teens or twenties in good health and CMV-seronegative. This chain joins TRBV15 to TRBJ2-3; 11 of the junction bases match TRBD2. The CDR3 corresponds to CATSPLAGGTDTQYF. The nucleotide sequence reads TGTGCCACCAGCCCCCTAGCGGGGGGTACAGATACGCAGTATTTT.